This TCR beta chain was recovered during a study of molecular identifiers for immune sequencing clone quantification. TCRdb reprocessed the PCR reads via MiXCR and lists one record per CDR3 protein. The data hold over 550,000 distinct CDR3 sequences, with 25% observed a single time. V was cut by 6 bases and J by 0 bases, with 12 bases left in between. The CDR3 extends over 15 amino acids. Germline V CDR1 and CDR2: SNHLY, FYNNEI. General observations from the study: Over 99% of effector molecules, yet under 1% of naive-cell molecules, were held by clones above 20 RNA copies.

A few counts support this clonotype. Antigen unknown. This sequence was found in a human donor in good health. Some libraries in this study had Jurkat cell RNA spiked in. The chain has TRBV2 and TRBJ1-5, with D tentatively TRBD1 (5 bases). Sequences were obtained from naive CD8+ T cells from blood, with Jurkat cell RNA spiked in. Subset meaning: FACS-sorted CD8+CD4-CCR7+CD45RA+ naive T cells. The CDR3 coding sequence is TGTGCCAGCAGCGGGGACGGTCATAGCAATCAGCCCCAGCATTTT. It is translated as CASSGDGHSNQPQHF.